This TCR beta chain was obtained from a study of blood T cells in healthy people across ages (dated by TCRdb to about 2015). A note on the overall study: Template switching captured roughly one uniquely barcoded TCR beta cDNA molecule per two T cells in model experiments. To track age-related changes in TCR beta repertoire diversity, the study relied on deep sequencing normalized with unique cDNA molecular identifiers. The donors were divided into four age groups: young (average around 17 years), middle-aged (about 39), aged (approximately 62) and long-lived (around 80). Two additional independent replicas of 1 million unique cDNA reads from the same blood draw were analyzed for two donors (one aged 18 to 30 and one aged 80 or older). Donors of different ages were randomly distributed across sequencing lanes to avoid experimental bias. Study-wide conclusions, independent of this receptor: Observed TCR beta diversity per million T cells fell roughly linearly with age, and a significant reduction was already apparent by age roughly 40. Conclusive comparison of naive and antigen-experienced compartments was prevented by the profiling of bulk unsorted PBMCs. Compared with the aged group, the long-lived group had more naive CD4+ T cells, fewer expanded clones and increased TCR diversity, suggesting age selection. A strong correlation was found between observed TCR beta diversity and the percentage of naive T cells measured by flow cytometry. Because donor CMV infection status was unknown, age-related changes in expanded clonotypes were potentially confounded. Estimates of total diversity based on one million sequenced T cells were regarded as lower bounds and as underestimates.

The donors were roughly 39 Caucasian individuals from Russia, aged about 6 to 100 years, who were systemically healthy. Each donor gave around 9 milliliters of peripheral blood, collected into EDTA-treated Vacutainer tubes. PBMCs were isolated by Ficoll-Paque density-gradient centrifugation, with at least 7 million obtained per sample. Total RNA was extracted from PBMCs with Trizol reagent, with at least 6 micrograms obtained per sample. Naive CD45RAhigh/CD27high T cell percentages were measured by flow cytometry on a PBMC aliquot from every donor. Its CDR3 holds 15 amino acids, cysteine through phenylalanine. Only CDR3 DNA is held: 45 bases, read in frame from base 1. CDR1 and CDR2, looked up from the germline V gene (reference sequence), are PRHDT and FYEKMQ. The junction carries 10 bases between V and J, which are trimmed by 1 base and 1 base respectively. As for this clonotype: It has no known antigen specificity. Base qualities are missing; no much larger clone stands one base away.

Receptor libraries were prepared by 5' RACE. The sequencer listed for this sample is Illumina HiSeq 2500. A second PCR of roughly 6 to 11 cycles was performed with a sample-barcoded 5' primer and a J-beta primer mix. Each TCR beta cDNA molecule received a unique molecular identifier from a template-switch 5' adaptor carrying 12 random nucleotides. At least 3 million CDR3-containing paired-end reads were obtained from each sample. The Mint cDNA synthesis kit, primed by a TRBC-specific oligonucleotide, was used to synthesize first-strand cDNA from all RNA. All cDNA was treated with uracil-DNA glycosylase and then went through a first 18-cycle PCR with the universal primers M1SS and BC2_uni_R. In the paper's pipeline: For normalization, 1 million high-quality reads, each with a distinct molecular identifier, were randomly selected from each sample. Instead of being binned into consensus sequences, reads that shared molecular identifiers were thrown out. MiTCR, run with a Q25 quality threshold and the strictest error-elimination algorithm, handled CDR3 identification, clonotype clustering and error correction. A nonparametric unseen species model using Euler transformation provided a lower-bound estimate of total TCR beta diversity. TCRdb reprocessed the public reads (quality trimming at Q25 with fastp, clone calling with MiXCR) and kept in-frame beta chains. Rows with one shared CDR3 protein collapse into an entry with the most common genes and DNA. None of the V and J calls come from the authors' own analysis; TCRdb made them. Present in this sample are about 1.6 million distinct CDR3 sequences, about 31% of which were seen just once. Jointly, the top ten make up approximately 11% of the sample.

The sample consisted of blood. The receptor was derived from a woman in her twenties or thirties in good health. The rearrangement joined TRBV13 to TRBJ1-1, with the D gene not confidently named. Here is the DNA: TGTGCCAGCAGCTTAGCTCGGGCAGAGAACACTGAAGCTTTCTTT. Its translation is CASSLARAENTEAFF.